This TCR beta chain was captured by sequencing in a study of cytomegalovirus exposure and HLA in healthy donors (dated by TCRdb to about 2017). Context from the whole study: An earlier analysis of several hundred of the donors reported 250 to 350 Gb of sequence data and 90 million to 120 million unique TCR beta sequences obtained from some 200 million T cells. The study was designed to test whether signatures of past pathogen exposure could be identified by cataloging public T cell receptors. Across 398 genotyped donors of the cohort, an average of approximately 240,000 unique TCR beta nucleotide sequences per donor were sequenced, and around 19% of those sequences were non-productive. Donor age, sex, ethnicity and CMV serostatus were compiled together with the repertoire data. A later genetic analysis used genome-wide SNP genotypes for about three fifths of the roughly 700 donors, treating that subset as a discovery cohort. In the later analysis, no new phenotypic data were used to find candidate immune exposures; instead, reliance was placed on TCR beta sequences and their occurrence across donors. HLA typing covered class I and class II loci at four-digit resolution. Every discovery cohort repertoire had been produced on one sequencing platform. The study used immunosequencing to profile the T cell repertoires of more than 650 subjects and linked those repertoires to cytomegalovirus serostatus. About five DR-DQ haplotypes were treated as single units for association and clustering because of strong linkage in the cohort. To predict cytomegalovirus infection status, the study brought together high-throughput TCR immunosequencing, statistical association of individual TCRs with disease status, and machine learning. Typing coverage differed by locus: A, B, C, DRB1 and DQB1 were typed in roughly 620-640 donors, DQA1 in about 510, DPA1 in approximately 610, and DPB1 in around 490. To decide whether each TCR beta V gene segment behaved as functional or pseudogenic, an earlier analysis of fewer than 750 of the donors relied on high-throughput TCR beta sequencing. Approximately 330 gigabases of sequencing data and around 80 million unique TCR sequences made up an early release that covered several hundred HLA-typed donors. Along with the approximately 700-subject first cohort, a separate validation cohort of 120 different subjects was used. Among the roughly 400 genotyped donors, around 81% belonged to the genetic ancestry cluster associated with self-reported Caucasian donors. In a later analysis, previously published TCR beta repertoires from about 670 donors were re-analyzed and high-resolution HLA genotyping was added so that TCR occurrence patterns could be studied.

The germline ends are 5 bases apart after V is trimmed by 0 bases and J by 0 bases. Reading the germline V gene gives CDR1 SGHVS and CDR2 FQNEAQ. The CDR3, from cysteine to phenylalanine, totals 14 residues. Here the CDR3 DNA is all that survives: 42 bases in frame from base 1. The cohort consisted of hundreds of healthy bone marrow donors. Cohort members were all nominally healthy when sampled, although unrecorded immune exposures were likely present. The donor tested CMV seronegative, placing the donor among the 352 seronegative members of the cohort. Every donor gave a peripheral blood sample, and the peripheral blood mononuclear cells from that sample were used for TCR beta sequencing. The Qiagen DNeasy Blood Extraction Kit was used to extract genomic DNA from the blood cell samples. As for this clone: Its recognized antigen is unknown. No base qualities exist here, and no much larger clone lies one base off it.

To prepare the library, the immunoSEQ multiplex PCR assay was applied. For the multiplex PCR, a mixture combining 60 forward primers for TCR Vbeta segments and 13 reverse primers for TCR Jbeta segments was used. A multiplex PCR assay on genomic DNA amplified the CDR3 region of rearranged TCR beta genes. The Illumina HiSeq System was used to sequence the amplified TCR beta libraries as 87-base-pair reads. As for the original processing: A later analysis tallied around 82 million unique TCR beta chains across the 666 repertoires, and some 10 million of those chains were shared by two or more donors. Raw reads were error-corrected and collapsed into unique sequences with a nearest-neighbor algorithm that merged closely related sequences to remove PCR and sequencing errors. V, D and J gene segments were assigned by aligning CDR3 sequences to IMGT reference sequences. For a sequence to be retained, a match of at least six nucleotides was required to both a V gene segment and a J gene segment. A rearrangement counted as productive if the CDR3 had no stop codons and remained in frame with V and J, and every other rearrangement counted as non-productive. CDR3 was defined by IMGT convention, running from the second conserved V-encoded cysteine to the conserved J-encoded phenylalanine. The earlier analysis of 587 of the donors excluded sequences that lacked an unambiguous match to a single V gene segment. An earlier analysis of some 500 of the donors classified V segments as functional when productive rearrangements were above 56.7% and as segregating when the standard deviation between donors was above 5%. A statistical classification framework was built to diagnose cytomegalovirus status from the catalog of TCR beta chain sequences. A later analysis assigned V and J genes by comparing TCR nucleotide sequences with IMGT/GENE-DB human TR gene sequences. The TCRdist pipeline was used in a later analysis to assign CDR3 sequences and most-parsimonious VDJ recombination scenarios. In a later analysis, each TCR beta chain was defined by its CDR3 amino acid sequence together with its V-gene family, and reads without a unique V-gene family were excluded. A later analysis removed 592 highly shared, low-generation-probability nucleotide sequences to deal with suspected cross-contamination and a sequencing artifact. For each public chain, a later analysis derived a clonal expansion index from normalized ranks of inferred template counts within each repertoire. Generation probabilities in a later analysis came from a VDJ recombination model fitted to out-of-frame rearrangements, and those results were checked against IGoR. Hypergeometric tests were used in a later analysis to score TCR-TCR, TCR-HLA and TCR-CMV co-occurrence, with a repertoire-size bias correction applied to the TCR pairs. In a later analysis, false discovery rates were estimated by permuting HLA or CMV assignments 20 times. In a later analysis, co-occurring TCRs were grouped with DBSCAN, and TCRdist sequence similarity was added when clustering was performed within HLA-allele-positive subsets. Co-occurrence clustering excluded repertoires with fewer than 30,000 or more than 120,000 public chains, plus five with anomalous nucleotide sharing. TCRdb took this table from immuneACCESS and kept in-frame rearrangements with V and J called. Such tables lack part of the clones; where checked against another copy, unresolved V genes explain under half of the gap, and the rest is unexplained. From that table come the V and J calls and clone size; the DNA was used to work out D and trimming. The table for this sample lists 150,000 to 160,000 clones; 70% to 85% of them were counted only once. The ten largest clones add up to about 2% of the sample.

The investigation overall reported the following: A later analysis found that TCR association rates varied across HLA loci, with DRB1 alleles showing the most associated TCRs and HLA-C alleles the fewest. Several of the top co-occurrence clusters appeared to be linked to parvovirus B19, influenza, CMV and Epstein-Barr virus, according to a later analysis. A later analysis associated roughly 17,000 TCR beta sequences with specific HLA alleles at a false discovery rate of 0.05. The earlier analysis of approximately 590 of the donors excluded roughly 17 rarely observed V segments, including chromosome 9 orphons, because counts were too low. Because HLA typing was unavailable for some donors at each locus, only the typed subset was used in association tests. V-gene and J-gene trimming of TCR beta chains was associated with a missense DCLRE1C variant in a later genetic analysis, and the association was replicated in an independent cohort. The cohort was sequenced for TCR beta chains only, and without alpha or paired-chain data the features that could be detected were limited. A later analysis found that HLA-associated TCR beta chains were more clonally expanded and had lower generation probabilities than equally common non-associated chains. The classifier was reported to diagnose cytomegalovirus status with high specificity and sensitivity in both the original and validation cohorts. The authors suggested that the approach could potentially be generalized to other disease states and immunological phenotypes. A cluster of highly shared sequence variants was judged likely to be a technical artifact of the sequencing pipeline. The study listed over 150 TCR beta chains as associated with cytomegalovirus. Correlated functional status among segregating V segments might be attributable to linkage disequilibrium, but an unknown experimental factor could not be ruled out. In vitro tests confirmed that a few of the cytomegalovirus-associated TCR beta chains recognize cytomegalovirus antigens. Presence/absence analyses assumed roughly uniform sequencing depth across donors, an assumption that may not hold. Immune exposure information for the cohort was limited to CMV serostatus. Some IMGT-functional V segments, including TRBV6-2 and TRBV6-3, could not be distinguished by the 87-base-pair reads and were therefore excluded. In an earlier analysis of approximately 590 of the donors, most TCR beta V segments appeared in productive rearrangements about 90% or about 30% of the time, broadly matching IMGT annotations. Most TCR sequences were observed very rarely across donors, whereas some public TCRs were present in many individuals. A later analysis found that most CMV-associated TCR beta chains appeared HLA-restricted, with HLA associations seemingly driven largely by CMV exposure. A further reported finding was that TCR beta sequences accurately predicted the HLA-A and HLA-B alleles for most subjects in the first cohort. Strong co-occurrence of HLA alleles, especially DR and DQ, made assigning TCR associations to individual alleles difficult. In a later genetic analysis, fewer N-insertions in productive TCRs were reported among donors in an Asian-associated ancestry cluster than the 666-donor mean.

Specimen: PBMCs. The TCR originated in a man aged 25-45 years in good health and CMV-seronegative. The chain is made from TRBV7-8 and TRBJ1-1; the D segment cannot be called with confidence. The DNA reads TGTGCCAGCAGCTTAGCGCCAGTGAACACTGAAGCTTTCTTT. This codes for CASSLAPVNTEAFF.